This paragraph covers one T cell receptor (beta chain) sequence. Its cognate antigen is unknown. PCR involved 60 Vbeta and 13 Jbeta primers. Clones were read by immunoSEQ multiplex PCR, and TCRdb kept only the in-frame ones, dropping some. The table records about 110,000 clones, about 86% of them present only once. The sample is drawn from a study of cytomegalovirus exposure and HLA in healthy donors. V dropped 4 bases and J dropped 3 bases, with 19 bases sitting between them. Germline-derived CDR1 and CDR2 are MDHEN and SYDVKM. The CDR3 is 17 amino acids. Study results and caveats: The only immune exposure information that was available was CMV serostatus.

Sequencing input: PBMCs. The chain is built from TRBV28 and TRBJ1-5; a possible D gene is TRBD1 (6 bases). The source is a woman under 40 in good health and CMV-seronegative. For the CDR3, the DNA is TGTGCCAGCAGTTCCAGACTCGAGACAGGACACAATCAGCCCCAGCATTTT. Protein sequence: CASSSRLETGHNQPQHF.